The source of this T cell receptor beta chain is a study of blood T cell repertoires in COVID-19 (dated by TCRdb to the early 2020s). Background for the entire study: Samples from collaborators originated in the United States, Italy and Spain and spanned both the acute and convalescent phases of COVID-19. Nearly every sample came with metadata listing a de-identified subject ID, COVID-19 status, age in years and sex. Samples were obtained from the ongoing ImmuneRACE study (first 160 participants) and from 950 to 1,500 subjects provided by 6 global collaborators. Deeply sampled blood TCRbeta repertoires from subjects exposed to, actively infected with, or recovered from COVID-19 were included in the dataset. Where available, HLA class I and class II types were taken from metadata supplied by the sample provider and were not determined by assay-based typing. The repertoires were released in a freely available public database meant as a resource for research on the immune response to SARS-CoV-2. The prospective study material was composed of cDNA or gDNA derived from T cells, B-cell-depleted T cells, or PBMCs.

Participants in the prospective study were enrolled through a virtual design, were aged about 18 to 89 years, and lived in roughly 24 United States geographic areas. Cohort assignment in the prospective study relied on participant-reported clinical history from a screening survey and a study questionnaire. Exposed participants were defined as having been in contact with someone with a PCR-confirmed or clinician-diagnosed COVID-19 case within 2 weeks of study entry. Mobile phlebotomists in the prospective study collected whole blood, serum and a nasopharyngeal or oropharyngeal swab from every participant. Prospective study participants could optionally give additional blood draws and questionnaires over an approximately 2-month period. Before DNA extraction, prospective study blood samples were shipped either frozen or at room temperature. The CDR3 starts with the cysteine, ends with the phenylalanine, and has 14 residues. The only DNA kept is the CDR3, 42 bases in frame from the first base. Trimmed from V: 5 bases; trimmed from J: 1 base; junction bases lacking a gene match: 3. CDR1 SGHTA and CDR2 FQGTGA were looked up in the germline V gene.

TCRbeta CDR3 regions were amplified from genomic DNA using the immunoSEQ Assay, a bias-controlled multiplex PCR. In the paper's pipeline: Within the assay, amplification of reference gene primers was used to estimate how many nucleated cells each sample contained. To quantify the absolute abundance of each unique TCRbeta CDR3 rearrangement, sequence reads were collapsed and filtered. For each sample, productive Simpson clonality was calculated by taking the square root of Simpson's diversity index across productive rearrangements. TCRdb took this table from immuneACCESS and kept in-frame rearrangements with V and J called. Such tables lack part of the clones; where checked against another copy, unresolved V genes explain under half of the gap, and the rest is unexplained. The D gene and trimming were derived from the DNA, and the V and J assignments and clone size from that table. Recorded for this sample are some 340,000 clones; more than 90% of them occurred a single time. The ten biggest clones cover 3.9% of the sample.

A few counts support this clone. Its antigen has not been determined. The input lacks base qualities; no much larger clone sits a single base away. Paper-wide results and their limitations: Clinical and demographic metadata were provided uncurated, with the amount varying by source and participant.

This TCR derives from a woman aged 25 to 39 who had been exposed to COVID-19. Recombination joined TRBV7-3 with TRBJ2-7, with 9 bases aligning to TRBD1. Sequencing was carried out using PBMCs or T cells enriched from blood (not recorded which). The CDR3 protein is CASSPGTGSYEQYF. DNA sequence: TGTGCCAGCAGCCCCGGGACAGGGTCCTACGAGCAGTACTTC. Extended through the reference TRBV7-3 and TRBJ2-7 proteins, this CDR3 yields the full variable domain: GAGVSQTPSNKVTEKGKYVELRCDPISGHTALYWYRQSLGQGPEFLIYFQGTGAADDSGLPNDRFFAVRPEGSVSTLKIQRTERGDSAVYLCASSPGTGSYEQYFGPGTRLTVT.